The next 14 T cell receptor beta chains were all read from a single sample in a study of blood T cell repertoires in COVID-19. Clones were read by immunoSEQ multiplex PCR, and TCRdb kept only the in-frame ones, dropping some. The profile shows 260,000 or so clones, 75% to 85% of them singletons. Specimen: peripheral blood. Source of these receptors: an elderly woman with COVID-19, enrolled during active disease.

The chain uses TRBV4-3 and TRBJ2-1; TRBD2 aligns across 8 bases. The CDR3 runs to 13 residues. In germline, CDR1 is LGHNA, CDR2 YSLEER. The junction had 16 bases not matched to a gene; V was cut back by 8 bases and J by 16 bases. The CDR3 nucleotides are TGCGCCAGCTCCCCGGTGCTTGGCGGGAGGCCTTTCTTC. Protein product: CASSPVLGGRPFF.

The V call is TRBV7-2, the J call TRBJ1-5; no clear D. Trimming stripped 0 bases from V and 5 bases from J, with 5 bases between. CDR1 and CDR2 (germline): SGHTA, FQGNSA. CDR3 length: 13 amino acids. CDR3 nucleotides: TGTGCCAGCAGCTTAGCGTCAGATCAGCCCCAGCATTTT. Protein product: CASSLASDQPQHF.

In its sample, this clone was seen a few times. The genes are TRBV18 and TRBJ1-6, with TRBD1 matching 7 bases. Per the germline V gene, CDR1 is KGHSH and CDR2 is LQKENI. V lost 5 bases, J lost 4 bases, and 8 bases stayed unmatched. There are 16 residues in the CDR3. The DNA of the CDR3 is TGTGCCAGCTCAGATCTTGGGACAGCTTATAATTCACCCCTCCACTTT. The encoded protein is CASSDLGTAYNSPLHF.

The CDR3 loop is CASTSHRSGANVLTF. Here the CDR3 DNA reads TGTGCCAGTACCTCTCACCGGTCTGGGGCCAACGTCCTGACTTTC. The genes are TRBV19 and TRBJ2-6; D not certain. With 7 bases removed from V and 1 base from J, the gap between germline ends came to 11 bases. Germline V gene sequence: CDR1 LNHDA, CDR2 SQIVND (reference sequence). The CDR3 has 15 residues.

The V and J genes are TRBV7-2 and TRBJ1-6; 9 bases agree with TRBD1. The V gene end was trimmed by 4 bases and the J gene end by 10 bases; junction bases not matched to a gene: 5. The germline V gene has CDR1 SGHTA and CDR2 FQGNSA. This CDR3 has 14 amino acids. The CDR3 bases are TGTGCCAGCAGCTGGCGGACAGGGGAATCACCCCTCCACTTT. It translates to CASSWRTGESPLHF.

The chain has TRBV7-3 and TRBJ1-1; D may be TRBD1 (6 bases). CDR1 and CDR2 (germline): SGHTA, FQGTGA. The V and J ends lost 3 bases and 1 base respectively, with 12 bases between them. The CDR3 is made up of 15 amino acids. This CDR3 reads CASSFIKTGNTEAFF. CDR3 bases: TGTGCCAGCAGCTTTATAAAGACAGGGAACACTGAAGCTTTCTTT.

The sample holds a few counts of this clone. The chain joins TRBV6-5 to TRBJ1-1; TRBD1 matches at 9 bases. Germline-derived CDR1 and CDR2 are MNHEY and SVGAGI. Unmatched junction bases numbered 4, after V lost 2 bases and J lost 3 bases. The CDR3 is 15 residues long. The CDR3 is CASSYLGQGDTEAFF. For the CDR3, the DNA is TGTGCCAGCAGTTACCTGGGACAGGGCGACACTGAAGCTTTCTTT.

V gene TRBV6-5 combines with J gene TRBJ2-7; TRBD1 aligns across 8 bases. The germline CDR1 and CDR2 sequences are MNHEY and SVGAGI. The CDR3 is 14 amino acids. V shed 4 bases, J shed 3 bases, and the junction held 5 bases outside the gene matches. The CDR3 spells CASSLTDRGYEQYF. The CDR3 region has the DNA TGTGCCAGCAGTTTAACCGACAGGGGCTACGAGCAGTACTTC.

The chain couples TRBV9 to TRBJ1-2, with D possibly TRBD1 on 5 matching bases. The CDR3 is 16 residues long. V lost 4 bases and J lost 4, with 20 bases in between. Per germline, CDR1 SGDLS and CDR2 YYNGEE. The CDR3 is CASSPLQGRESYGYTF. Written as DNA, the CDR3 is TGTGCCAGCAGCCCCCTGCAAGGCAGGGAAAGCTATGGCTACACCTTC.

This rearrangement joins TRBV6-1 to TRBJ1-2, with D maybe TRBD1 (5 bases). Trimming pared 2 bases from V and 8 bases from J, leaving 9 bases between. The germline gives CDR1 MNHNS, CDR2 SASEGT. The CDR3 length is 12 residues. CDR3 sequence: CASSEQGRGYTF. The CDR3 DNA is TGTGCCAGCAGTGAACAGGGAAGGGGCTACACCTTC.

The genes are TRBV7-9 and TRBJ1-1; a weak D match, TRBD1 (6 bases). The V end was cut by 3 bases, the J end by 4 bases, with 12 bases between. The germline gives CDR1 SEHNR, CDR2 FQNEAQ (reference sequence). The CDR3 has 14 residues. CDR3 in DNA: TGTGCCAGCAGCTTTCCTGGACAGAGCACTGAAGCTTTCTTT. It translates to CASSFPGQSTEAFF.

The chain carries TRBV7-2 and TRBJ1-4; D is possibly TRBD1 (5 bases). Germline V gene data show CDR1 as SGHTA and CDR2 as FQGNSA. V was cut by 3 bases and J by 11 bases, with 13 bases left in between. The CDR3 sequence is 13 residues long. The CDR3 DNA follows: TGTGCCAGCAGCTTCAACCCGGAGGGGAAACTGTTTTTT. This translates into CASSFNPEGKLFF.

This clone appeared a few times. The chain carries TRBV25-1 and TRBJ2-1, with D perhaps TRBD2 (7 bases). Per the germline V gene, CDR1 is MGHDK and CDR2 is SYGVNS. V was trimmed by 8 bases and J by 4 bases, leaving 18 bases between them. The CDR3 is made up of 15 amino acids. The CDR3 here is CASEEYGGPYNEQFF. CDR3 DNA sequence: TGTGCCAGCGAGGAGTACGGGGGGCCATACAATGAGCAGTTCTTC.

The V gene is TRBV30, the J gene TRBJ2-5; D is uncertain. From germline, CDR1 is GTSNPN and CDR2 SVGIG (reference sequence). V was pared by 0 bases and J by 2 bases, with 7 bases between. The CDR3 spans 13 residues. As DNA, the CDR3 is TGTGCCTGGAGTGTACGGAGACAAGAGACCCAGTACTTC. Protein: CAWSVRRQETQYF.